A single sample is the source of the 17 T cell receptor beta chains below, sequenced in a study of blood T cells in healthy people across ages. Together with a sample-barcoded 5' primer, a J-beta primer mix was included in a second PCR lasting about 6 to 12 cycles. Each CDR3 protein gets one entry after TCRdb re-called the 5' RACE reads with MiXCR. Of 600,000 to 1,000,000 distinct CDR3 sequences listed, more than 20% are singletons. This sample also appeared in a second study, on T cells of mothers and their children.

Source material: blood. All receptors derive from a boy between 10 and 17 years old in good health.

The chain uses TRBV11-2 and TRBJ2-5; D is perhaps TRBD1 (6 bases). The closer fit of TRBJ2-1 to the DNA end suggests the J call may be wrong. Germline values: CDR1 SGHAT, CDR2 FQNNGV. The CDR3 extends over 14 amino acids. The CDR3 nucleotides read TGTGCCAGCAGTCTCCTGACAGGTCACAATGAGCAGTTCTTC. Protein: CASSLLTGHNEQFF.

The V and J genes are TRBV28 and TRBJ2-3; TRBD2 agrees at 7 bases. Germline V gene lookup returns CDR1 MDHEN and CDR2 SYDVKM. The CDR3 loop spans 14 amino acids. The V and J ends lost 3 bases and 11 bases, in that order; junction bases with no gene match: 11. This CDR3 is CASSFGPPPGGQYF. CDR3 nucleotides: TGTGCCAGCAGTTTTGGGCCACCTCCGGGGGGGCAGTATTTT. The variable domain in full, with the rest retrieved from reference TRBV28 and TRBJ2-3, is DVKVTQSSRYLVKRTGEKVFLECVQDMDHENMFWYRQDPGLGLRLIYFSYDVKMKEKGDIPEGYSVSREKKERFSLILESASTNQTSMYLCASSFGPPPGGQYFGPGTRLTVL.

This clonotype was observed once. The chain joins TRBV2 to TRBJ1-6; D uncertain. This CDR3 spans 14 amino acids. Germline CDR1 and CDR2: SNHLY and FYNNEI. Trimming pared 6 bases from V and 7 bases from J, leaving 13 bases between. The CDR3 nucleotides read TGTGCCAGCAGCGACCAAACGATAAATTCACCCCTCCACTTT. It translates to CASSDQTINSPLHF.

The chain combines TRBV7-9 with TRBJ1-1, with D maybe TRBD1 (5 bases). V was trimmed by 3 bases and J by 8 bases, leaving 7 bases between them. CDR3 length equals 11 residues. Germline CDR1 reads SEHNR; CDR2 reads FQNEAQ (reference sequence). The CDR3 DNA is TGTGCCAGCAGCTTTGACAGCGAAGCTTTCTTT. Its protein is CASSFDSEAFF. The full variable domain, rest sourced from reference TRBV7-9 and TRBJ1-1, is DTGVSQNPRHKITKRGQNVTFRCDPISEHNRLYWYRQTLGQGPEFLTYFQNEAQLEKSRLLSDRFSAERPKGSFSTLEIQRTEQGDSAMYLCASSFDSEAFFGQGTRLTVV.

This clonotype was observed a few times. The V and J genes are TRBV4-3 and TRBJ1-2; D might be TRBD1 (5 bases). Looked up from germline, CDR1 is LGHNA and CDR2 is YSLEER. There are 17 residues in the CDR3. The V gene lost 0 bases and the J gene lost 2 bases, with 16 bases spanning the gap. As DNA, the CDR3 is TGCGCCAGCAGCCAAGATCGGGGGGTCCGGATAAACTATGGCTACACCTTC. Residues: CASSQDRGVRINYGYTF.

This clonotype was detected only a few times. The CDR3 region has the DNA TGTGCCAGCAGTTTAGCAGGGGGCCGGCAGCCCCAGCATTTT. Amino acid sequence: CASSLAGGRQPQHF. This chain connects TRBV12-3 or TRBV12-4 to TRBJ1-5; 7 bases match TRBD1. The CDR3 extends over 14 amino acids. J gave up 7 bases and V 0 bases, and 3 bases lay outside the gene matches.

The rearrangement links TRBV28 to TRBJ2-2, with 11 bases aligning to TRBD2. The V gene's germline CDR1 is MDHEN and CDR2 SYDVKM. The CDR3 has 17 amino acids. With V trimmed by 2 bases and J by 7 bases, 9 bases remained unmatched. CDR3 in DNA: TGTGCCAGCAGTTTAATATTCGCTAGCGGGAGGAACGGGGAGCTGTTTTTT. Translated, it gives CASSLIFASGRNGELFF.

This clonotype was found a few times. The chain recombines TRBV4-1 with TRBJ2-5; no clear D. Gene TRBJ2-7 matches the end of the DNA better, so the J call may be wrong. The CDR3 spans 13 residues. From germline, CDR1 is MGHRA and CDR2 YSYEKL. The chain's CDR3 is CASSVSRYYEQYF. CDR3 nucleotide sequence: TGCGCCAGCAGCGTCAGCCGATACTACGAGCAGTACTTC.

This clonotype was detected a few times. This rearrangement joins TRBV4-2 to TRBJ2-7; 11 bases fit TRBD2. J lost 3 bases, V lost 0 bases, and 4 bases had no gene match. CDR1 and CDR2 (germline): LGHNA, YNFKEQ. The CDR3 has 16 amino acids. The CDR3 loop reads CASSQDLAGGHYEQYF. In DNA, the CDR3 is TGTGCCAGCAGCCAAGACTTAGCGGGAGGGCACTACGAGCAGTACTTC.

The chain uses TRBV4-1 and TRBJ1-1; possible D gene TRBD1, 6 bases. Trimming took 4 bases from V and 4 from J, leaving 16 bases between them. From germline, CDR1 is MGHRA and CDR2 YSYEKL. This CDR3 region has 15 residues. CDR3 sequence reads: CASSLLIEGGTEAFF. In nucleotides, the CDR3 is TGCGCCAGCAGCCTCCTGATAGAGGGGGGCACTGAAGCTTTCTTT.

This clonotype has just a few counts. The chain carries TRBV2 and TRBJ2-3; D gene unclear. Germline V CDR1 and CDR2: SNHLY, FYNNEI. This CDR3 is built from 13 residues. Between the trimmed V and J ends, which lost 6 bases and 4 bases, there was a span of 11 bases. CDR3: CASRSDAADTQYF. DNA for the CDR3: TGTGCCAGCAGATCGGACGCGGCAGATACGCAGTATTTT. Based on the CDR3 plus reference TRBV2 and TRBJ2-3, the full variable domain is EPEVTQTPSHQVTQMGQEVILRCVPISNHLYFYWYRQILGQKVEFLVSFYNNEISEKSEIFDDQFSVERPDGSNFTLKIRSTKLEDSAMYFCASRSDAADTQYFGPGTRLTVL.

This chain links TRBV20-1 with TRBJ2-7, with D possibly being TRBD2 (6 bases). This CDR3 contains 12 residues. Germline V gives CDR1 DFQATT, CDR2 SNEGSKA (reference sequence). V was clipped by 3 bases and J by 4 bases, with 10 bases between them. The CDR3: CSASGGWYEQYF. The CDR3 bases are TGCAGTGCTAGTGGGGGGTGGTACGAGCAGTACTTC.

This chain joins TRBV11-2 and TRBJ1-1; no clear D. Trimming removed 5 bases at V and 1 base at J, with 17 bases between. Per germline, CDR1 SGHAT and CDR2 FQNNGV. There are 16 residues in the CDR3. The CDR3 DNA reads TGTGCCAGCAGCCAAAGGAGGTGGGCCCCGAACACTGAAGCTTTCTTT. It specifies CASSQRRWAPNTEAFF.

This clonotype was detected a few times. V usage is TRBV7-6 and J usage is TRBJ2-1; 14 positions match TRBD2. V was pared by 5 bases and J by 8 bases, with 11 bases of the junction left unmatched. The length of the CDR3 is 17 residues. Germline CDR1 and CDR2: SGHVS and FNYEAQ. The CDR3 region is CASSLGTSGSLVDEQFF. DNA of the CDR3: TGTGCCAGCAGCCTAGGGACTAGCGGGAGCTTGGTGGATGAGCAGTTCTTC.

This clonotype was counted only a few times. The chain recombines TRBV4-3 with TRBJ1-1, with D uncertain. Germline V gene lookup returns CDR1 LGHNA and CDR2 YSLEER. The CDR3 spans 15 residues. Trimming left V 0 bases short and J 2 bases short, with 10 bases between. CDR3: CASSQDHPDNTEAFF. CDR3 DNA: TGCGCCAGCAGCCAAGATCACCCAGATAACACTGAAGCTTTCTTT.

This chain links TRBV6-1 with TRBJ1-2; no reliable D call. Germline CDR1 and CDR2: MNHNS and SASEGT. V lost 2 bases to trimming and J lost 6 bases, with 10 bases between them. The CDR3 has 13 residues. The CDR3 nucleotides read TGTGCCAGCAGTGAAATCCCGATCGATGGCTACACCTTC. It codes for CASSEIPIDGYTF.

The V gene is TRBV12-3 or TRBV12-4, the J gene TRBJ2-1; a weak D match, TRBD2 (6 bases). Trimming took off 1 base at V and 1 base at J, with 17 bases between the two ends. The CDR3 has 18 residues. The CDR3 is CASSLEGLNTLSYNEQFF. In DNA form, the CDR3 reads TGTGCCAGCAGTTTAGAGGGACTTAATACCCTATCCTACAATGAGCAGTTCTTC.